A single TCR beta chain is shown here with its context. What it binds is not known. Germline CDR1 MDHEN, CDR2 SYDVKM. The CDR3 contains 12 residues. V trimming: 5 bases; J trimming: 13 bases; junction bases outside the gene matches: 4. Clones were sequenced by immunoSEQ multiplex PCR, and TCRdb holds only the in-frame ones, with some missing. The sample holds about 1.5 million clones, around 98% seen once. The data derive from a study of shared clonotypes between healthy human individuals. Overall study results and limits: Relative to their counterparts shared across all four donors, non-shared clonotypes exhibited diminished generation probabilities.

The sample was naive CD4+ T cells sorted from blood. Subset in this sample: CD45RA+ positively selected. The chain combines TRBV28 with TRBJ2-1, with 11 bases identical to TRBD2. The clonotype comes from a man aged 30-40 years in good health. The CDR3 coding sequence is TGTGCCAGCAGTGCACTAGCGGGAGAACAGTTCTTC. Translating gives CASSALAGEQFF.